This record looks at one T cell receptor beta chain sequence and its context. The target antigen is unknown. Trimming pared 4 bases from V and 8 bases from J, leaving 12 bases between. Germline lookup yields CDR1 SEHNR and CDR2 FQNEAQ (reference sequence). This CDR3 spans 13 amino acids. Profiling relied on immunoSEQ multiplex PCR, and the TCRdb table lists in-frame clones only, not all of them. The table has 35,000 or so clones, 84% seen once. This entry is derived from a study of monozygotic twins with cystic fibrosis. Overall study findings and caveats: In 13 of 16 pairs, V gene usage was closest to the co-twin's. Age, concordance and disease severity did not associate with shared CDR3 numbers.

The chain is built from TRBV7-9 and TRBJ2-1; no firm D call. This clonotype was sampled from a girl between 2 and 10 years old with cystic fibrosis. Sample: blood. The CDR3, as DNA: TGTGCCAGCAGCTCCACCCTTGCGGATGAGCAGTTCTTC. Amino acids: CASSSTLADEQFF.